A selection of T cell receptor beta chains follows, all from one sample in a study of neoadjuvant anti-PD-1 for oral cavity cancer. Sequencing used immunoSEQ multiplex PCR; TCRdb keeps in-frame clones, though not all of them. In the table there are some 20,000 clones, around 76% of which are singletons. The material was PBMCs, obtained before nivolumab (anti-PD-1) treatment. These receptors were collected from a person aged 35 to 85 with oral cavity squamous cell carcinoma. CDR3s leave out the opening cysteine and the closing phenylalanine or tryptophan. The order of the fields is D gene, V gene, J gene, CDR3 protein. A D gene is named only where the DNA matches it firmly.

>NA|TRBV30|TRBJ2-1
AWSVLSGRRF
>NA|TRBV6-5|TRBJ1-1
ASSLTGNTEAF
>NA|TRBV27|TRBJ2-3
ASKAGTDTQY
>NA|TRBV9|TRBJ2-2
ASSVGEGGLRTGELF
>TRBD2|TRBV6-5|TRBJ2-1
ASSPLAGVANEQF
>NA|TRBV6-4|TRBJ2-2
ASSDTNSHTGELF
>TRBD1|TRBV4-1|TRBJ1-2
ASSQAPSQGAGWYGYT
>TRBD2|TRBV19|TRBJ2-5
ASSPWGGQETQY
>NA|TRBV28|TRBJ2-7
ATLRAGNSYEQY
>NA|TRBV4-1|TRBJ1-2
ASSQDPGVLYGYT
>TRBD2|TRBV27|TRBJ2-2
ASSLAGGLNTGELF
>TRBD1|TRBV11-3|TRBJ1-5
ASSPSLQGGDQPQH
>NA|TRBV21-1|TRBJ1-2
ASSPPGGDNYGYT
>NA|TRBV7-9|TRBJ1-3
ASSLADRISGNTIY
>NA|TRBV4-1|TRBJ2-5
ASSQDGRGSKETQY
>TRBD1|TRBV30|TRBJ2-7
AYTKRPGQGTYEQY
>NA|TRBV30|TRBJ1-1
AWNQLNTEAF
>NA|TRBV5-4|TRBJ2-2
ASSLDGSPAGELF
>NA|TRBV5-4|TRBJ2-5
ASSLAGIQETQY
>NA|TRBV5-4|TRBJ1-1
ASSLETANTEAF
>NA|TRBV27|TRBJ2-4
ASSLDPRGSKNIQY
>TRBD2|TRBV2|TRBJ2-4
ASSTTSGIGNIQY
>TRBD1|TRBV7-2|TRBJ2-7
ASRRTGSDYEQY
>NA|TRBV2|TRBJ2-7
ASRDSYEQY
>TRBD1|TRBV27|TRBJ2-5
ASGTGGRETQY
>NA|TRBV5-1|TRBJ2-1
ASSSHSGSLNEQF
>NA|TRBV6-5|TRBJ1-2
ASSYGQAGYGYT
>NA|TRBV7-9|TRBJ2-7
ASSLAGTYEQY
>NA|TRBV7-9|TRBJ2-5
ASSFDHGLGLTQY
>TRBD1|TRBV6-1|TRBJ2-7
ASSTGGYEQY
>NA|TRBV14|TRBJ2-7
ASSHPRAEQY
>TRBD1|TRBV11-2|TRBJ1-4
ASSLNAGTVNEKLF
>TRBD1|TRBV12-5|TRBJ1-1
ASGTTGYEDLYTEAF
>NA|TRBV28|TRBJ2-7
ASSSPYEQY
>NA|TRBV10-3|TRBJ2-7
AISGGPNEQY
>NA|TRBV11-2|TRBJ2-3
ASSRLVSTDTQY
>NA|TRBV30|TRBJ2-1
AWSVSDQQF
>NA|TRBV30|TRBJ2-6
AWSTGANVLT
>NA|TRBV7-9|TRBJ2-2
ASSLFGTGELF
>TRBD2|TRBV28|TRBJ2-7
ASSLGIGLAGSYEQY
>NA|TRBV7-2|TRBJ2-7
ASSLVVSTVEQY
>NA|TRBV6-6|TRBJ1-1
ASSQTVNTEAF
>TRBD2|TRBV5-4|TRBJ2-1
ASSFLGTSSGGIYNEQF
>NA|TRBV11-2|TRBJ2-5
ASSSLAGWETQY
>TRBD1|TRBV5-5|TRBJ1-1
ASSLDRGNTEAF
>NA|TRBV5-1|TRBJ1-2
ASSLYGESDGYT
>NA|TRBV19|TRBJ1-3
ASSRGAAGNTIY
>TRBD1|TRBV10-3|TRBJ2-3
ATLDGQGIDDTQY
>NA|TRBV5-1|TRBJ1-1
ASSLEPVNTEAF
>NA|TRBV2|TRBJ2-7
ASGAGLSYEQY
>TRBD1|TRBV7-9|TRBJ1-5
ASQPTGNSNQPQH
>NA|TRBV6-5|TRBJ1-1
ASSYSTRANTEAF
>NA|TRBV5-6|TRBJ2-5
ASSLVLSETQY
>TRBD2|TRBV29-1|TRBJ2-3
SVGVAGVVTDTQY
>NA|TRBV4-1|TRBJ2-1
ASSQETHNEQF